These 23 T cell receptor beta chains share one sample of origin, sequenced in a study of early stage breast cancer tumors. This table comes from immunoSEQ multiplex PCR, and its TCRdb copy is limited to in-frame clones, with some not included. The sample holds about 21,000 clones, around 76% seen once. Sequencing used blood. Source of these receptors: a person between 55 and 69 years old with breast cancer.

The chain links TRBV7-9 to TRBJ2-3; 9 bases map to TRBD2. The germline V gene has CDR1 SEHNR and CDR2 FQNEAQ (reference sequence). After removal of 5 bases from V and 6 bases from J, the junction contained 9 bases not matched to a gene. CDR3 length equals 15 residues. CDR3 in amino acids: CASSRLGTSSDTQYF. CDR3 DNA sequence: TGTGCCAGCAGCCGGCTGGGGACTAGCTCGGATACGCAGTATTTT. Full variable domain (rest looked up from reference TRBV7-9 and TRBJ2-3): DTGVSQNPRHKITKRGQNVTFRCDPISEHNRLYWYRQTLGQGPEFLTYFQNEAQLEKSRLLSDRFSAERPKGSFSTLEIQRTEQGDSAMYLCASSRLGTSSDTQYFGPGTRLTVL.

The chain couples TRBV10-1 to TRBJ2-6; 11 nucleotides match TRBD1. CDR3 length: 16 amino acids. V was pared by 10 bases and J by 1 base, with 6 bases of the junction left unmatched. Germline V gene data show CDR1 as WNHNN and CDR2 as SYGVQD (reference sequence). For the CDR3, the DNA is TGCGCCACCCAGGACAGGGGGCGGTCTGGGGCCAACGTCCTGACTTTC. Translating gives CATQDRGRSGANVLTF.

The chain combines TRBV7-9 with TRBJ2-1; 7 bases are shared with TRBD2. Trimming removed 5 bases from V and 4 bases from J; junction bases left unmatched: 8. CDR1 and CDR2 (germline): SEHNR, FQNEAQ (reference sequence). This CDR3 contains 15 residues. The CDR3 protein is CASSLGLEGYNEQFF. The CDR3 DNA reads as TGTGCCAGCAGCCTCGGACTAGAAGGATACAATGAGCAGTTCTTC.

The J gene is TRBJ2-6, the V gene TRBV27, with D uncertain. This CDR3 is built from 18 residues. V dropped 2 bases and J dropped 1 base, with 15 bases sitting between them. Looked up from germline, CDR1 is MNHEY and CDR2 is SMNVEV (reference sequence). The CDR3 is CASSLKQSFTSGANVLTF. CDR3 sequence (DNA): TGTGCCAGCAGTTTAAAGCAGTCTTTTACTTCTGGGGCCAACGTCCTGACTTTC.

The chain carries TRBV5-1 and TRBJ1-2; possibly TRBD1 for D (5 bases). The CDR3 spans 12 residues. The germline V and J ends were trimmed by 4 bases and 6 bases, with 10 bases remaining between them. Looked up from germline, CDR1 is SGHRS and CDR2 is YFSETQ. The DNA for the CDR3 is TGCGCCAGCAGCGAGGGGATCAATGGCTACACCTTC. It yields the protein CASSEGINGYTF.

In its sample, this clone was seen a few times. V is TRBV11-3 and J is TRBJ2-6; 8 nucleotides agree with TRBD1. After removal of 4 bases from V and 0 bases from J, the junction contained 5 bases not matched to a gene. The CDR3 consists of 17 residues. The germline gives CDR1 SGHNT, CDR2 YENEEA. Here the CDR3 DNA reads TGTGCCAGCAGCTACCGGACAGGGCGCTCTGGGGCCAACGTCCTGACTTTC. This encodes CASSYRTGRSGANVLTF.

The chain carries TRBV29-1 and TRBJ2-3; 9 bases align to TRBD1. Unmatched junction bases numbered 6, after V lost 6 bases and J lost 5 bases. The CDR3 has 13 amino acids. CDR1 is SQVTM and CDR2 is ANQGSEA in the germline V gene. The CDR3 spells CSVDRGLIDTQYF. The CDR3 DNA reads TGCAGCGTCGACAGGGGGTTGATAGATACGCAGTATTTT.

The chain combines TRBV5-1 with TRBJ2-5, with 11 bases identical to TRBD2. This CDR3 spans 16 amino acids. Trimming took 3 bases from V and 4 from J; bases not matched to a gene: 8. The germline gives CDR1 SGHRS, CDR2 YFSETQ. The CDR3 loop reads CASSSGSGRAGETQYF. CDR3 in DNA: TGCGCCAGCAGCTCCGGTAGCGGGAGGGCCGGAGAGACCCAGTACTTC.

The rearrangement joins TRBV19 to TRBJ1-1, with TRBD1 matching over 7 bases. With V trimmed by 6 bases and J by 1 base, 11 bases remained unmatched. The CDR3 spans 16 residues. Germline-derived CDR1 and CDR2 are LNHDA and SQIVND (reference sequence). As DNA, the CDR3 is TGTGCCAGTAGCGGGGGCCGGACAGGTCAGAACACTGAAGCTTTCTTT. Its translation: CASSGGRTGQNTEAFF. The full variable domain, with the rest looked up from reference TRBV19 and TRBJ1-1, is DGGITQSPKYLFRKEGQNVTLSCEQNLNHDAMYWYRQDPGQGLRLIYYSQIVNDFQKGDIAEGYSVSREKKESFPLTVTSAQKNPTAFYLCASSGGRTGQNTEAFFGQGTRLTVV.

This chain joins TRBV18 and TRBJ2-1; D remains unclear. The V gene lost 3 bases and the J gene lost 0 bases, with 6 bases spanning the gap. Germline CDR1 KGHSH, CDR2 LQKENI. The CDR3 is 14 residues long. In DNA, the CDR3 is TGTGCCAGCTCACCCTCCTTCTCCTACAATGAGCAGTTCTTC. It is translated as CASSPSFSYNEQFF.

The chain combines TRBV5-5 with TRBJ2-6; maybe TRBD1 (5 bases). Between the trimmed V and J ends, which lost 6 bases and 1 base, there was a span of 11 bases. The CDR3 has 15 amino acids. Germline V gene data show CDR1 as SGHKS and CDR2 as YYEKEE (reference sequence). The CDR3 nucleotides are TGTGCCAGCACCGTAACAGGATCTGGGGCCAACGTCCTGACTTTC. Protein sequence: CASTVTGSGANVLTF.

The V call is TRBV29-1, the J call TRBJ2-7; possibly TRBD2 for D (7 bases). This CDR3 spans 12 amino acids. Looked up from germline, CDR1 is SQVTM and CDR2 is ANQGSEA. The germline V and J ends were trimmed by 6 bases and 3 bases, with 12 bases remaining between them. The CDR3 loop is CSVKGGLYEQYF. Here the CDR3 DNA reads TGCAGCGTGAAGGGGGGGCTCTACGAGCAGTACTTC.

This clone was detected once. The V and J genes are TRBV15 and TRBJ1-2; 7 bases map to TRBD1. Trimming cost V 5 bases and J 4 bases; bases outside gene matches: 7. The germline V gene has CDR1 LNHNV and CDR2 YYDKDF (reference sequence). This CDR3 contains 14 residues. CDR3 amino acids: CATSVNRGSYGYTF. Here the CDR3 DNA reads TGTGCCACCAGCGTCAACAGGGGATCCTATGGCTACACCTTC.

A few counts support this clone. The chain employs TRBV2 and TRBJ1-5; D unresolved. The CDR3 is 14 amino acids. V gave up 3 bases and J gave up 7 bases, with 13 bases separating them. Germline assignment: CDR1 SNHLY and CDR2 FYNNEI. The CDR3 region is CASSEGSLAQPQHF. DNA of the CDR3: TGTGCCAGCAGTGAGGGGTCCCTGGCACAGCCCCAGCATTTT.

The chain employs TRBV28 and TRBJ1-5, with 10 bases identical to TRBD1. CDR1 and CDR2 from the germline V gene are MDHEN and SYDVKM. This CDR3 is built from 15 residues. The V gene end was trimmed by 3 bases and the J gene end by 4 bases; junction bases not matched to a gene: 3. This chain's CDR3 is CASSFRDRGNQPQHF. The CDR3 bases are TGTGCCAGCAGTTTCCGGGACAGGGGAAATCAGCCCCAGCATTTT.

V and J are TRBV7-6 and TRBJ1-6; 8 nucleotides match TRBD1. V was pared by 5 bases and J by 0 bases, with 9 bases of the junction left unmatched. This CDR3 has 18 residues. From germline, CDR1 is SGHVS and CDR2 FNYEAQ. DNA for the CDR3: TGTGCCAGCAGCCCCGGGGCAGGGGGCCCCTCCTATAATTCACCCCTCCACTTT. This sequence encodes CASSPGAGGPSYNSPLHF.

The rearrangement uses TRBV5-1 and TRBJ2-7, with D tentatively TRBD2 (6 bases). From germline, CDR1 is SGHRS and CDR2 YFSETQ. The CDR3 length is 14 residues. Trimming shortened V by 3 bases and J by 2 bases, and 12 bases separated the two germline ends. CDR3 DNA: TGCGCCAGCAGCTCAATAGGCGGGACCTACGAGCAGTACTTC. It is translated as CASSSIGGTYEQYF.

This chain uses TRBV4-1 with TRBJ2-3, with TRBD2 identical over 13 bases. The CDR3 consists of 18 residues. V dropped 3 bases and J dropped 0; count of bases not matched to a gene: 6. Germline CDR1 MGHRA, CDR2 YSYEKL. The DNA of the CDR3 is TGCGCCAGCAGCCATACTAGCGGGAGGGGTGTTAGCACAGATACGCAGTATTTT. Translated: CASSHTSGRGVSTDTQYF.

CDR3 in DNA: TGTGCCATCAGGGACCTTGGCTACACCTTC. This encodes CAIRDLGYTF. The V gene is TRBV10-3, the J gene TRBJ1-2; D is unresolved. The CDR3 loop spans 10 amino acids. Germline V gives CDR1 ENHRY, CDR2 SYGVKD. The ends were cut back, 6 bases at V and 7 bases at J, with 6 bases in the middle.

The CDR3 sequence is CASSEMSTYYNEQFF. The CDR3, as DNA: TGTGCCAGCAGTGAAATGAGTACCTACTACAATGAGCAGTTCTTC. The V call is TRBV6-1, the J call TRBJ2-1; D unresolved. CDR1 and CDR2 from the germline V gene are MNHNS and SASEGT. Trimming left V 2 bases short and J 3 bases short, with 11 bases between. The CDR3 consists of 15 residues.

The CDR3 region has the DNA TGTGCCAGCAGCCAGGGGATAACGAGCACCGGGGAGCTGTTTTTT. Translation gives CASSQGITSTGELFF. V gene TRBV5-6 combines with J gene TRBJ2-2; possibly TRBD1 for D (6 bases). Germline CDR1 SGHDT, CDR2 YYEEEE. This CDR3 is 15 amino acids long. With 4 bases removed from V and 4 bases from J, the gap between germline ends came to 14 bases. Drawing the rest from reference TRBV5-6 and TRBJ2-2, the complete variable domain is DAGVTQSPTHLIKTRGQQVTLRCSPKSGHDTVSWYQQALGQGPQFIFQYYEEEERQRGNFPDRFSGHQFPNYSSELNVNALLLGDSALYLCASSQGITSTGELFFGEGSRLTVL.

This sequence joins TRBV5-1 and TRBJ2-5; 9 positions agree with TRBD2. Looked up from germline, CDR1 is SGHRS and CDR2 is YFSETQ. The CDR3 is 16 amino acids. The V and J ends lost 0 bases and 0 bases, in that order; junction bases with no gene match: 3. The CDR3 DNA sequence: TGCGCCAGCAGCTTGGCTAGCGGGGTGTACCAAGAGACCCAGTACTTC. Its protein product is CASSLASGVYQETQYF. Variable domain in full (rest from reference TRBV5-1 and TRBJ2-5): KAGVTQTPRYLIKTRGQQVTLSCSPISGHRSVSWYQQTPGQGLQFLFEYFSETQRNKGNFPGRFSGRQFSNSRSEMNVSTLELGDSALYLCASSLASGVYQETQYFGPGTRLLVL.

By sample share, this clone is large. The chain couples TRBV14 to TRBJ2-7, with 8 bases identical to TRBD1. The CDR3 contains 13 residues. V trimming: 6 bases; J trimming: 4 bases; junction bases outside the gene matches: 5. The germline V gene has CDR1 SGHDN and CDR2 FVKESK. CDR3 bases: TGTGCCAGCAGTTCAGGGGGCTGGTACGAGCAGTACTTC. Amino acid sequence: CASSSGGWYEQYF. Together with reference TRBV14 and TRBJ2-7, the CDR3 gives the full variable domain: EAGVTQFPSHSVIEKGQTVTLRCDPISGHDNLYWYRRVMGKEIKFLLHFVKESKQDESGMPNNRFLAERTGGTYSTLKVQPAELEDSGVYFCASSSGGWYEQYFGPGTRLTVT.